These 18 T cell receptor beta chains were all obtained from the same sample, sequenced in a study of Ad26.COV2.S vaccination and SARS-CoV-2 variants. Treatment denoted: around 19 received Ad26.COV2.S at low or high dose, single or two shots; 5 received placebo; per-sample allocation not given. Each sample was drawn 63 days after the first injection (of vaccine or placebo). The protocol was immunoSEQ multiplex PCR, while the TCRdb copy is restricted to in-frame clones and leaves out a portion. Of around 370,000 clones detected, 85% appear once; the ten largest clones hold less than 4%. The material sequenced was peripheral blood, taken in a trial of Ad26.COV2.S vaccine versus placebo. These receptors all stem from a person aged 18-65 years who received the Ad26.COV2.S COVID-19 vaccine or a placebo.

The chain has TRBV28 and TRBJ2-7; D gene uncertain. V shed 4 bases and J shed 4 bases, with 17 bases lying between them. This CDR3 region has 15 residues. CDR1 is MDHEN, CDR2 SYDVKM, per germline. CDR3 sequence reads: CASSSVDIQSYEQYF. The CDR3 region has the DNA TGTGCCAGCAGTTCCGTAGACATACAGTCATACGAGCAGTACTTC.

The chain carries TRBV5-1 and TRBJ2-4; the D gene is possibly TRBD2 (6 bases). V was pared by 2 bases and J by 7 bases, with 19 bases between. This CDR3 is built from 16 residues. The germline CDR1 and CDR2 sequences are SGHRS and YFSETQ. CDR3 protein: CASSLRTEGSRNIQYF. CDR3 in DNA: TGCGCCAGCAGCTTAAGAACGGAGGGCTCCCGGAACATTCAGTACTTC.

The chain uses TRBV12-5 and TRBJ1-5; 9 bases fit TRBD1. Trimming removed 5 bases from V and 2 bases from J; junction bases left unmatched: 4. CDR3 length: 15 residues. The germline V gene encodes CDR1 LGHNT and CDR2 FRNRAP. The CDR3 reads CASGLGQGGNQPQHF. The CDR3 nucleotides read TGTGCTAGTGGTCTGGGACAGGGAGGCAATCAGCCCCAGCATTTT.

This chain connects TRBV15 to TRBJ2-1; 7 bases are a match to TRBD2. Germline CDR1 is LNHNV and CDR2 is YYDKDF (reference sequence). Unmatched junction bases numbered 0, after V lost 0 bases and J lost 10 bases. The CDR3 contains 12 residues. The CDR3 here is CATSRELAEQFF. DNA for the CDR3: TGTGCCACCAGCAGAGAACTAGCGGAGCAGTTCTTC.

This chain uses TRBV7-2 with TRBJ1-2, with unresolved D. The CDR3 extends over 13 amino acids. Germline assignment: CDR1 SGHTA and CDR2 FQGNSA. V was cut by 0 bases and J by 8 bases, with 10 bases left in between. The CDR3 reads CASSLAPVRGYTF. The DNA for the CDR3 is TGTGCCAGCAGCTTAGCCCCTGTACGAGGCTACACCTTC. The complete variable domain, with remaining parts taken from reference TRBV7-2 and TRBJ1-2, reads GAGVSQSPSNKVTEKGKDVELRCDPISGHTALYWYRQSLGQGLEFLIYFQGNSAPDKSGLPSDRFSAERTGGSVSTLTIQRTQQEDSAVYLCASSLAPVRGYTFGSGTRLTVV.

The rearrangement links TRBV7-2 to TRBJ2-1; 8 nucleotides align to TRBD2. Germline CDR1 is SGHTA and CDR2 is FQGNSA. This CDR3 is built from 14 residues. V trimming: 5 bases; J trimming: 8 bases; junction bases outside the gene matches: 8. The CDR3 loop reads CASSPGLARHEQFF. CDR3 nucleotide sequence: TGTGCCAGCAGCCCTGGACTAGCTCGGCATGAGCAGTTCTTC.

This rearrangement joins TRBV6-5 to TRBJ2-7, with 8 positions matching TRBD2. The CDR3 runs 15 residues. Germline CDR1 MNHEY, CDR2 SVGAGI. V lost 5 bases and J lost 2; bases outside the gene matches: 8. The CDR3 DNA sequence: TGTGCCAGCAGTACTTCTAGCGGGTCTACCTACGAGCAGTACTTC. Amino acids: CASSTSSGSTYEQYF.

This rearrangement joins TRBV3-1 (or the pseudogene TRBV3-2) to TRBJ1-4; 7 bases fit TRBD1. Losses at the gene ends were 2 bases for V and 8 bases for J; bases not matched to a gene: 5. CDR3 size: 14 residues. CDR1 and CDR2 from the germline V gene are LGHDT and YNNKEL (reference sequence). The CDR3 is CASSQRGGPEKLFF. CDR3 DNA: TGTGCCAGCAGCCAAAGAGGGGGCCCGGAAAAACTGTTTTTT.

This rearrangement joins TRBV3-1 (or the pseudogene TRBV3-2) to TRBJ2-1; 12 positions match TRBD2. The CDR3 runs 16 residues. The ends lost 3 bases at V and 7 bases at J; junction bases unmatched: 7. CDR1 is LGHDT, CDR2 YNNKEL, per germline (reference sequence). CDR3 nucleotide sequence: TGTGCCAGCAGCCAGATCCTAGCGGGAGGGCATAATGAGCAGTTCTTC. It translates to CASSQILAGGHNEQFF.

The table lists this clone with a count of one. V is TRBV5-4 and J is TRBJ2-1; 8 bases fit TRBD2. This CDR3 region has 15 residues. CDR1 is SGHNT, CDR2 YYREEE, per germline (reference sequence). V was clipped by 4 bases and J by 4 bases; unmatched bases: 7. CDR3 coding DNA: TGTGCCAGCAGCGAAGGACTAGCCTTGTACAATGAGCAGTTCTTC. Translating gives CASSEGLALYNEQFF.

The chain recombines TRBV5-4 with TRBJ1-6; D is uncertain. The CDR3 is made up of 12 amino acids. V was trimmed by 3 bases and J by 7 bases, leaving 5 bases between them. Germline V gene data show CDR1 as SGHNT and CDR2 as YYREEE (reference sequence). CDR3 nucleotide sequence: TGTGCCAGCAGCTCTGCAAATTCACCCCTCCACTTT. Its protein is CASSSANSPLHF.

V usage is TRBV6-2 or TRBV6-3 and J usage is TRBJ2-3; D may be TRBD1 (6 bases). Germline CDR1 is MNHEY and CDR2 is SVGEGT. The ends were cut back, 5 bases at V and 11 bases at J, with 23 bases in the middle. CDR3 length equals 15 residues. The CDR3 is CASSDPGTTFFRQYF. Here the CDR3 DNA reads TGTGCCAGCAGTGACCCCGGGACAACGTTCTTTAGGCAGTATTTT.

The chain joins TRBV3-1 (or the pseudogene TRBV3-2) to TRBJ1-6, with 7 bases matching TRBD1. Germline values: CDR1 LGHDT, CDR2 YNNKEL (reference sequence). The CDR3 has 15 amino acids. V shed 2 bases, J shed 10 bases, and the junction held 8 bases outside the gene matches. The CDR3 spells CASSQSTGVGSPLHF. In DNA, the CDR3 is TGTGCCAGCAGCCAATCCACAGGGGTCGGGTCACCCCTCCACTTT.

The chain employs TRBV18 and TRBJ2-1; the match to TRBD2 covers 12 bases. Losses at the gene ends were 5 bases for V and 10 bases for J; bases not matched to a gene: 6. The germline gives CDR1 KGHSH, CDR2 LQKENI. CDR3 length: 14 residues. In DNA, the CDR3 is TGTGCCAGCTCAGCGGCTAGCGGGGGGGAAGAGCAGTTCTTC. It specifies CASSAASGGEEQFF.

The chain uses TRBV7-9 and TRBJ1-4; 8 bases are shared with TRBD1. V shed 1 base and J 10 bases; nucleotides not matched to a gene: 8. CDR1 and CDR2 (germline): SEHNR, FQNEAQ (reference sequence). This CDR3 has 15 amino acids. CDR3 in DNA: TGTGCCAGCAGCTTAGTAGGAACAGGGGGGCGAAAACTGTTTTTT. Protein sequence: CASSLVGTGGRKLFF.

This CDR3 reads CASSLAGGLTYNEQFF. CDR3 DNA sequence: TGTGCCAGCAGTCTAGCGGGGGGCCTCACATACAATGAGCAGTTCTTC. This sequence joins TRBV6-2 or TRBV6-3 and TRBJ2-1, with 11 bases lining up with TRBD2. The trim removed 5 bases at V and 4 bases at J, leaving 7 bases unmatched. The CDR3 runs 16 residues. Per germline, CDR1 MNHEY and CDR2 SVGEGT.

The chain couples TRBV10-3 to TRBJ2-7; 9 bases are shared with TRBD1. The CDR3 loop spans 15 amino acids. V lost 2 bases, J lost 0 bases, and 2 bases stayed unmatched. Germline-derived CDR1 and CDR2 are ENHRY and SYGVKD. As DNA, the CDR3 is TGTGCCATCAGTGAGGGGACAGGGAACTCCTACGAGCAGTACTTC. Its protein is CAISEGTGNSYEQYF.

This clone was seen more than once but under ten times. CDR3 region: CASSSGTGGYEQYF. The CDR3 DNA is TGCGCCAGCAGCTCCGGGACAGGGGGCTACGAGCAGTACTTC. This chain links TRBV10-1 with TRBJ2-7; 11 bases are shared with TRBD1. Trimming at V came to 6 bases and at J to 3 bases, leaving 4 bases not matched to a gene. Per the germline V gene, CDR1 is WNHNN and CDR2 is SYGVQD (reference sequence). This CDR3 has 14 amino acids.